This passage covers 2 T cell receptor beta chains from one sample sequenced in a study of a mutant IDH1 vaccine in newly diagnosed glioma. Their recognized antigens are unknown. The table came from immunoSEQ multiplex PCR; TCRdb's copy has only in-frame clones and leaves some out. The sample has approximately 82,000 clones; approximately 85% are singletons. The time point denotes: week 23, last vaccination. Vaccinated patients received 300 ug of mutant IDH1 20-mer peptide per dose, with topical imiquimod. The material was PBMCs, obtained from a glioma patient whose treatment included an IDH1 peptide vaccine. Source of these receptors: a man aged 30 to 45 with glioma. Some clones in this sample may be carry-over from other donors' samples.

J is TRBJ1-1 and V is TRBV10-3; weak D call: TRBD1 (6 bases). From germline, CDR1 is ENHRY and CDR2 SYGVKD. The CDR3 is made up of 15 amino acids. Trimming pared 4 bases from V and 1 base from J, leaving 13 bases between. For the CDR3, the DNA is TGTGCCATCAGTGGATTTGGACAGAGGAACACTGAAGCTTTCTTT. Amino acid sequence: CAISGFGQRNTEAFF.

The chain has TRBV5-1 and TRBJ2-6, with TRBD2 matching over 7 bases. Germline assignment: CDR1 SGHRS and CDR2 YFSETQ. This CDR3 spans 17 amino acids. The V gene end was trimmed by 3 bases and the J gene end by 0 bases; junction bases not matched to a gene: 6. Written as DNA, the CDR3 is TGCGCCAGCAGCTGGGGCGGGAGAGGCTCTGGGGCCAACGTCCTGACTTTC. Protein: CASSWGGRGSGANVLTF. The full variable domain, rest sourced from reference TRBV5-1 and TRBJ2-6, is KAGVTQTPRYLIKTRGQQVTLSCSPISGHRSVSWYQQTPGQGLQFLFEYFSETQRNKGNFPGRFSGRQFSNSRSEMNVSTLELGDSALYLCASSWGGRGSGANVLTFGAGSRLTVL.